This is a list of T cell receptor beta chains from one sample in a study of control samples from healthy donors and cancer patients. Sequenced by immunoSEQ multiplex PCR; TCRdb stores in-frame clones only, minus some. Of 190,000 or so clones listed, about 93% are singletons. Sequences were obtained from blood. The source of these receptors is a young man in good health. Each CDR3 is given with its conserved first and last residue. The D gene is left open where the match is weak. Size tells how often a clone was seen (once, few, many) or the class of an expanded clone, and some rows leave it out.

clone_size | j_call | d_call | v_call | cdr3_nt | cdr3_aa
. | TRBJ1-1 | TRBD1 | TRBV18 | TGTGCCAGCTCACCAAGTCAGGGGGGGAACACTGAAGCTTTCTTT | CASSPSQGGNTEAFF
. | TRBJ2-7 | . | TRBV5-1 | TGCGCCAGCAGCTTGATGGGGGGCGCGTACGAGCAGTACTTC | CASSLMGGAYEQYF
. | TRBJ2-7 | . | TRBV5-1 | TGCGCCAGCAGCTTGGGAGGCGTCGGGTCCTACGAGCAGTACTTC | CASSLGGVGSYEQYF
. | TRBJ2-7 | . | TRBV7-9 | TGTGCCAGCAGCTTAGTTTACCGGGGGCAACAGTCCGAGCAGTACTTC | CASSLVYRGQQSEQYF
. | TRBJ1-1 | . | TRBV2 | TGTGCCAGCAGTGAAGAGGTTTGGCCCGGGAACACTGAAGCTTTCTTT | CASSEEVWPGNTEAFF
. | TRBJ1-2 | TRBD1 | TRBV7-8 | TGTGCCAGCAGCTTCGGGACAGGATACACCTTC | CASSFGTGYTF
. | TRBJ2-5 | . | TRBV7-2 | TGTGCCAGCAGCTCGGACGGTGCAGTGGAGACCCAGTACTTC | CASSSDGAVETQYF
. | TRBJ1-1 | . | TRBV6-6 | TGTGCCAGCAGTCCGACAGGGAACACTGAAGCTTTCTTT | CASSPTGNTEAFF
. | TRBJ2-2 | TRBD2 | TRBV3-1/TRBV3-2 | TGTGCCAGCAGCCCAGATATAGCGGGGGGGAACACCGGGGAGCTGTTTTTT | CASSPDIAGGNTGELFF
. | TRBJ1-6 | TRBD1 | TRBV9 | TGTGCCAGCAGCGACGGGACAGGGGGAAATAATTCACCCCTCCACTTT | CASSDGTGGNNSPLHF
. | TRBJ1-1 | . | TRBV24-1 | TGTGCCACCAGTGATCACGGCAGGGGACGAGCTTTCTTT | CATSDHGRGRAFF
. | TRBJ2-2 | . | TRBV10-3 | TGTGCCATCAGGCCCGGACAGACCGGGGAGCTGTTTTTT | CAIRPGQTGELFF
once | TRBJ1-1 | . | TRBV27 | TGTGCCAGCAGTTTTAAGGCAGGGGCTGGCACTGAAGCTTTCTTT | CASSFKAGAGTEAFF
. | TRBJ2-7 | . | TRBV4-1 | TGCGCCAGCAGCCAAGAGACAGGACTCTACTCCTACGAGCAGTACTTC | CASSQETGLYSYEQYF
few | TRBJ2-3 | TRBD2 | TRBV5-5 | TGTGCCAGCAGCTTTCTAGCGGGGGGGAGCACAGATACGCAGTATTTT | CASSFLAGGSTDTQYF
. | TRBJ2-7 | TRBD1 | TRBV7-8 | TGTGCCAGCAGCTCTGAGGGGACAGGGGACTACGAGCAGTACTTC | CASSSEGTGDYEQYF
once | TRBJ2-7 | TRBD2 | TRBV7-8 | TGTGCCAGCAGCTTTTCTAGCGGGGGGGCCTACGAGCAGTACTTC | CASSFSSGGAYEQYF
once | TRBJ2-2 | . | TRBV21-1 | TGTGCCAGCAGCAATGGCGGACTAGCGGGGGGGGCCTACGCCGGGGAGCTGTTTTTT | CASSNGGLAGGAYAGELFF
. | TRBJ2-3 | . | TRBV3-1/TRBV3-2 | TGTGCCAGCAGCCAAGACTTCGAGACAGATACGCAGTATTTT | CASSQDFETDTQYF
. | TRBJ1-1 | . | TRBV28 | TGTGCCAGCAGTTTTCGGGGGTCCGGCAACACTGAAGCTTTCTTT | CASSFRGSGNTEAFF
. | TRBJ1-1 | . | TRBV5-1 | TGCGCCAGCAGCTTGTTACGGGGGAACACTGAAGCTTTCTTT | CASSLLRGNTEAFF
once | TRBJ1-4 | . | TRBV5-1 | TGCGCCAGCAGCTTCCGGGCAGGGGAGTATGAAAAACTGTTTTTT | CASSFRAGEYEKLFF
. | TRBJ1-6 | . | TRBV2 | TGTGCCAGCAGGGGGGATTATAATTCACCCCTCCACTTT | CASRGDYNSPLHF
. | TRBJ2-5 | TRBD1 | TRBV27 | TGTGCCAGCGGAAGACAGGGGCTTAAGCGGTTCAATCAAGAGACCCAGTACTTC | CASGRQGLKRFNQETQYF
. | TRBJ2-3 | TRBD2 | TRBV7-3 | TGTGCCAGCAGCTTAAAAGCGGGGGGCAGGACAGATACGCAGTATTTT | CASSLKAGGRTDTQYF
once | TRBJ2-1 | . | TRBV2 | TGTGCCAGTACTTCACAGGGTAGCTCCTACAATGAGCAGTTCTTC | CASTSQGSSYNEQFF
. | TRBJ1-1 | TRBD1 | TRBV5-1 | TGCGCCAGCAGCGGAACAGGGGGCACTGAAGCTTTCTTT | CASSGTGGTEAFF
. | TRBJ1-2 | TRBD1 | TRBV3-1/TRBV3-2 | TGTGCCAGCAGCCTGGACAGGGCTGGCTCTGGCTACACCTTC | CASSLDRAGSGYTF
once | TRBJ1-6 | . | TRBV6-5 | TGTGCCAGCAGCCTGGTGGCCGTGAAGAGGTCACCCCTCCACTTT | CASSLVAVKRSPLHF
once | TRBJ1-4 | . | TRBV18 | TGTGCCAGCTCCCGGACATTAACTAATGAAAAACTGTTTTTT | CASSRTLTNEKLFF